The 29 T cell receptor beta chains below come from one sample, sequenced in a study of blood T cells in healthy people across ages. Together with a sample-barcoded 5' primer, a J-beta primer mix was included in a second PCR lasting roughly 6 to 12 cycles. TCRdb recomputed calls from the 5' RACE reads with MiXCR, one row per CDR3 protein. The sample has 1.5 million to 2 million distinct CDR3 sequences, 28% seen once. The specimen sequenced was blood. The receptors come from a woman in her 30s in good health.

This clonotype was picked up a small number of times. The rearrangement links TRBV21-1 to TRBJ2-5; the table gives TRBD1 as D, unverified against the DNA. TRBV21-1 constitutes a pseudogene. This CDR3 spans 12 amino acids. The CDR3 sequence is CAGATGRQTQYF. CDR3 coding DNA: TGTGCCGGAGCGACAGGGCGGCAGACCCAGTACTTC.

This clonotype was counted ten times or more. The chain recombines TRBV12-3 or TRBV12-4 with TRBJ2-4; a possible D gene is TRBD2 (5 bases). The CDR3 spans 14 residues. The V end was cut by 7 bases, the J end by 1 base, with 11 bases between. The CDR3 region has the DNA TGTGCCAGCACCCCGAGGGAGGCCAAAAACATTCAGTACTTC. It codes for CASTPREAKNIQYF.

This chain uses TRBV6-5 with TRBJ1-1, with 10 bases identical to TRBD1. The CDR3 loop spans 18 amino acids. Per the germline V gene, CDR1 is MNHEY and CDR2 is SVGAGI. The J segment lost 3 bases and the V segment lost 0 bases, leaving 10 bases of the junction unmatched. The CDR3 loop reads CASSYSRTGGLRDTEAFF. The CDR3 DNA is TGTGCCAGCAGTTACTCTAGGACAGGGGGACTAAGGGACACTGAAGCTTTCTTT.

Turning to this clonotype: One end of the junction varies from germline; a read error may be responsible. This chain connects TRBV9 to TRBJ2-3; a weak D match, TRBD2 (6 bases). CDR1 is SGDLS and CDR2 is YYNGEE in the germline V gene. This CDR3 region has 16 residues. The CDR3 spells CASSVDEGRTADTQYF. For the CDR3, the DNA is TGTGCCAGCAGCGTAGATGAAGGGAGGACCGCAGATACACAGTATTTT.

This CDR3 is CASSVLTSNTEAFF. The CDR3 DNA is TGTGCCAGCAGCGTATTAACTTCGAACACTGAAGCTTTCTTT. V usage is TRBV9 and J usage is TRBJ1-1; D is ambiguous. The V end was cut by 1 base, the J end by 1 base, with 8 bases between. The CDR3 length is 14 residues. The germline CDR1 and CDR2 sequences are SGDLS and YYNGEE. Supplemented by reference TRBV9 and TRBJ1-1, the full variable domain reads DSGVTQTPKHLITATGQRVTLRCSPRSGDLSVYWYQQSLDQGLQFLIQYYNGEERAKGNILERFSAQQFPDLHSELNLSSLELGDSALYFCASSVLTSNTEAFFGQGTRLTVV.

In regard to this clonotype: The junction departs from the called germline gene at one end, perhaps through a read error. The CDR3 region has the DNA TGTGCCTGCAGCCAGTCCCTAGCGGGGGCGAAAGAGACCCAGTACTTC. As protein: CACSQSLAGAKETQYF. The V gene is TRBV2, the J gene TRBJ2-5; 10 nucleotides match TRBD2. This CDR3 is 16 amino acids long. Germline CDR1 and CDR2: SNHLY and FYNNEI.

J is TRBJ2-1 and V is TRBV5-1; tentative D call: TRBD2 (6 bases). Germline V gives CDR1 SGHRS, CDR2 YFSETQ. Between the trimmed V and J ends, which lost 4 bases and 13 bases, there was a span of 15 bases. The CDR3 contains 12 residues. The DNA for the CDR3 is TGCGCCAGCAGCGTAGCCTCCGGGAGTCAGTTCTTC. Its protein product is CASSVASGSQFF.

The chain's CDR3 is CASSSDRQRAAPKFF. The DNA for the CDR3 is TGTGCCAGCAGCTCCGACCGACAGCGGGCCGCGCCAAAGTTCTTC. The chain carries TRBV7-9 and TRBJ2-1; D might be TRBD2 (6 bases). Germline CDR1 SEHNR, CDR2 FQNEAQ (reference sequence). CDR3 length equals 15 residues. The V and J ends lost 4 bases and 14 bases respectively, with 24 bases between them.

This clonotype was detected only once. The CDR3 end shows no conserved phenylalanine or tryptophan, and so a read error is likely. The DNA is left out, because the CDR3 cannot be placed on it with certainty; the CDR3 is given as TCRdb lists it. The chain has TRBV12-3 or TRBV12-4 and TRBJ2-3; the table gives TRBD2 as D, unverified against the DNA. A total of 12 residues make up the CDR3, ends included. The CDR3 spells CASSARGVLLYL.

The chain uses TRBV19 and TRBJ1-5; TRBD1 is a possible D gene (5 bases). Trimming pared 2 bases from V and 0 bases from J, leaving 8 bases between. This CDR3 has 15 residues. Germline values: CDR1 LNHDA, CDR2 SQIVND (reference sequence). The CDR3 protein is CASSISGVSNQPQHF. CDR3 DNA sequence: TGTGCCAGTAGTATATCGGGGGTTAGCAATCAGCCCCAGCATTTT.

As concerns this clonotype: A much larger clone lies a single base off, so this may be a read error. The chain couples TRBV6-1 to TRBJ2-5, with D possibly being TRBD1 (5 bases). This CDR3 region has 15 residues. In germline, CDR1 is MNHNS, CDR2 SASEGT. The CDR3 is CANSGQNGAQETQYF. The CDR3 DNA is TGTGCCAACAGTGGTCAGAATGGGGCTCAAGAGACCCAGTACTTC.

This clonotype has a handful of counts. V and J are TRBV28 and TRBJ2-1; 11 bases are a match to TRBD2. Germline assignment: CDR1 MDHEN and CDR2 SYDVKM. The CDR3 has 12 residues. The CDR3 region has the DNA TGTGGGACTGCACTAGGGACTAGCGGTCAGTTCTTC. Translating it yields CGTALGTSGQFF.

This chain uses TRBV7-9 with TRBJ2-4; D is possibly TRBD2 (6 bases). Germline CDR1 reads SEHNR; CDR2 reads FQNEAQ (reference sequence). The CDR3 totals 15 residues. The ends were cut back, 7 bases at V and 13 bases at J, with 26 bases in the middle. The CDR3 coding sequence is TGTGCCAGCACCAAATACACGGGGGTCCTCTCCAAGCAGTACTTC. It specifies CASTKYTGVLSKQYF.

There are many counts of this clonotype. The chain recombines TRBV20-1 with TRBJ2-4; D might be TRBD1 (6 bases). Trimming cost V 0 bases and J 8 bases, with 11 bases left between them. This CDR3 contains 13 residues. Per the germline V gene, CDR1 is DFQATT and CDR2 is SNEGSKA (reference sequence). In DNA, the CDR3 is TGCAGTGCTAGAGATGGGGGCGGTGACATTCAGTACTTC. Its protein is CSARDGGGDIQYF.

This clonotype was recorded a few times. This chain uses TRBV28 with TRBJ2-5, with D perhaps being TRBD1 or TRBD2 (5 bases each). This CDR3 spans 12 amino acids. The V and J ends lost 7 bases and 7 bases respectively, with 13 bases between them. CDR1 and CDR2 from the germline V gene are MDHEN and SYDVKM. In nucleotides, the CDR3 is TGTGCCAGCATGGGGGACCCGAGGACCCAGTACTTC. Translation: CASMGDPRTQYF.

This clonotype was detected a few times. The V call is TRBV5-1, the J call TRBJ2-7, with 7 bases matching TRBD1. CDR3 length: 15 amino acids. Germline values: CDR1 SGHRS, CDR2 YFSETQ. After removal of 3 bases from V and 5 bases from J, the junction contained 11 bases not matched to a gene. Here the CDR3 DNA reads TGCGCCAGCAGCTCTCCGGGACAGCCGTCCGACGAGCAGTACTTC. This translates into CASSSPGQPSDEQYF.

This clonotype came up many times. The J gene is TRBJ2-4, the V gene TRBV28, with 8 positions matching TRBD2. The V and J ends lost 3 bases and 9 bases, in that order; junction bases with no gene match: 7. The CDR3 covers 14 residues. The V gene's germline CDR1 is MDHEN and CDR2 SYDVKM. The CDR3 loop reads CASSFSGGQGIQYF. CDR3 nucleotide sequence: TGTGCCAGCAGTTTTTCGGGGGGGCAGGGCATTCAGTACTTC.

A few counts support this clonotype. The chain employs TRBV20-1 and TRBJ1-4; TRBD1 might be the D (5 bases). Trimming stripped 2 bases from V and 5 bases from J, with 9 bases between. The length of the CDR3 is 13 residues. Germline lookup yields CDR1 DFQATT and CDR2 SNEGSKA (reference sequence). The CDR3: CSARSDRNEKLFF. The CDR3 DNA reads TGCAGTGCTAGATCAGACAGAAATGAAAAACTGTTTTTT.

The chain employs TRBV28 and TRBJ2-7; D is perhaps TRBD1 (5 bases). Trimming cost V 6 bases and J 2 bases, with 20 bases left between them. There are 16 residues in the CDR3. Germline CDR1 is MDHEN and CDR2 is SYDVKM. CDR3 nucleotide sequence: TGTGCCAGCAGACCAACTATAGGGGCCGGAACCTACGAGCAGTACTTC. Residues: CASRPTIGAGTYEQYF.

The chain uses TRBV7-9 and TRBJ1-2; D ambiguous. V was clipped by 3 bases and J by 4 bases, with 15 bases between them. This CDR3 contains 15 residues. Germline CDR1 and CDR2: SEHNR and FQNEAQ (reference sequence). The CDR3 coding sequence is TGTGCCAGCAGCTTGAGCGTGGGGTTAGGCTATGGCTACACCTTC. Protein sequence: CASSLSVGLGYGYTF.

A few counts support this clonotype. The genes are TRBV7-3 and TRBJ2-3, with D unclear. The V end was cut by 1 base, the J end by 0 bases, with 8 bases between. In germline, CDR1 is SGHTA, CDR2 FQGTGA. The CDR3 totals 15 residues. Here the CDR3 DNA reads TGTGCCAGCAGCTTAAACCCGACTAGCACAGATACGCAGTATTTT. Residues: CASSLNPTSTDTQYF.

This clonotype appeared a few times. The V gene is TRBV20-1, the J gene TRBJ2-6; 10 bases fit TRBD2. Germline V CDR1 and CDR2: DFQATT, SNEGSKA (reference sequence). The length of the CDR3 is 17 residues. J lost 3 bases, V lost 3 bases, and 8 bases had no gene match. CDR3 in DNA: TGCAGTGCTAGCGGCGGTAGCGGGAGGATTGGGGCCAACGTCCTGACTTTC. It yields the protein CSASGGSGRIGANVLTF.

This chain links TRBV4-2 with TRBJ2-3, with 13 bases matching TRBD2. Germline CDR1 is LGHNA and CDR2 is YNFKEQ. This CDR3 is 18 amino acids long. The V and J ends lost 4 bases and 4 bases, in that order; junction bases with no gene match: 11. Here the CDR3 DNA reads TGTGCCAGCAGCCCGCACGCCTTAACTAGCGGGGGGGCAGATACGCAGTATTTT. This codes for CASSPHALTSGGADTQYF.

With regard to this clonotype: The junction differs from germline at one of its ends, possibly a read error. J is TRBJ1-5 and V is TRBV20-1; TRBD1 is a possible D gene (6 bases). The germline gives CDR1 DFQATT, CDR2 SNEGSKA (reference sequence). The CDR3 contains 15 residues. The CDR3 here is CGASNPGQHNQPQHF. The CDR3 DNA follows: TGCGGTGCTTCAAACCCGGGACAACATAATCAGCCCCAGCATTTT.

This clonotype was seen ten or more times. The chain carries TRBV5-1 and TRBJ1-4; TRBD1 is a possible D gene (5 bases). This CDR3 contains 15 residues. V lost 1 base and J 5 bases, leaving 12 bases between the germline ends. CDR1 SGHRS and CDR2 YFSETQ come from the germline V gene. The CDR3 DNA reads as TGCGCCAGCAGCTTGACCGGGACGGACAATGAAAAACTGTTTTTT. Translation gives CASSLTGTDNEKLFF.

This clonotype appeared a few times. The chain combines TRBV7-9 with TRBJ2-1, with 8 bases matching TRBD1. Germline-derived CDR1 and CDR2 are SEHNR and FQNEAQ (reference sequence). This CDR3 has 15 amino acids. The ends lost 6 bases at V and 1 base at J; junction bases unmatched: 5. CDR3 in DNA: TGTGCCAGCAGTACAGGGGGTAGATCCTACAATGAGCAGTTCTTC. This codes for CASSTGGRSYNEQFF.

Notes on this clonotype: A much larger clone lies a single base off, so this may be a read error. The gene calls are TRBV7-9 and TRBJ2-1; 7 bases are shared with TRBD2. This CDR3 spans 17 amino acids. The V and J ends lost 0 bases and 2 bases, in that order; junction bases with no gene match: 7. Germline V gives CDR1 SEHNR, CDR2 FQNEAQ (reference sequence). CDR3 sequence: CASSLAWRGKAYNEQFF. The CDR3 region has the DNA TGTGCCAGCAGCTTAGCCTGGCGGGGGAAGGCCTACAATGAGCAGTTCTTC.

Here the CDR3 reads CASSPAVRGAGELFF. CDR3 nucleotides: TGTGCCAGCAGCCCCGCCGTCCGGGGGGCCGGGGAGCTGTTTTTT. V and J are TRBV7-2 and TRBJ2-2; 7 bases fit TRBD2. This CDR3 is built from 15 residues. The V and J ends lost 5 bases and 6 bases, in that order; junction bases with no gene match: 9. Germline CDR1 and CDR2: SGHTA and FQGNSA.

A few counts support this clonotype. The chain combines TRBV20-1 with TRBJ2-3; no clear D gene. The V end lost 3 bases, the J end lost 0 bases, and 10 bases lay between the germline ends. Germline CDR1 reads DFQATT; CDR2 reads SNEGSKA (reference sequence). The CDR3 extends over 14 amino acids. The CDR3 loop is CSARKETSTDTQYF. CDR3 coding DNA: TGCAGTGCTAGGAAAGAAACTAGCACAGATACGCAGTATTTT.